A selection of T cell receptor beta chains follows, all from one sample in a study of T cell repertoires in cytomegalovirus infection. A single record per CDR3 protein comes from TCRdb applying MiXCR to the reads. Here the sample spans 150,000 to 200,000 distinct CDR3 sequences, approximately 19% being singletons. Sequenced input: PBMCs. These receptors were collected from a human donor in good health (CMV status not recorded). Some clones in this sample may be carry-over from other donors' samples. The CDR3 runs from the conserved cysteine through the conserved F or W. Each record gives: D gene, V gene, J gene, clone size, CDR3 protein, CDR3 DNA. D genes are given only for firm matches. Clone size is not always given. Where it is, it says once, few, many or a class for expanded clones.

D gene: .
V gene: TRBV27
J gene: TRBJ1-5
clone size: many
CDR3 protein: CASSEQGRQPQHF
CDR3 DNA: TGTGCCAGCAGTGAACAGGGACGTCAGCCCCAGCATTTT

D gene: .
V gene: TRBV2
J gene: TRBJ2-7
clone size: many
CDR3 protein: CASSEARQNPYEQYF
CDR3 DNA: TGTGCCAGCAGTGAAGCGCGACAGAACCCCTACGAGCAGTACTTC

D gene: .
V gene: TRBV28
J gene: TRBJ2-1
clone size: few
CDR3 protein: CASSLGGREQFF
CDR3 DNA: TGTGCCAGCAGTTTAGGGGGACGTGAGCAGTTCTTC

D gene: TRBD1
V gene: TRBV7-8
J gene: TRBJ1-6
clone size: many
CDR3 protein: CASSADRGNSPLHF
CDR3 DNA: TGTGCCAGCAGCGCGGACAGGGGTAATTCACCCCTCCACTTT

D gene: .
V gene: TRBV7-2
J gene: TRBJ2-1
clone size: many
CDR3 protein: CASSYDNGVRRQFF
CDR3 DNA: TGTGCCAGCAGCTACGACAATGGGGTCCGTCGGCAGTTCTTC

D gene: TRBD2
V gene: TRBV9
J gene: TRBJ2-5
clone size: few
CDR3 protein: CASSVQRGQTQYF
CDR3 DNA: TGTGCCAGCAGCGTCCAGCGGGGGCAGACCCAGTACTTC

D gene: TRBD1
V gene: TRBV6-6
J gene: TRBJ2-1
clone size: few
CDR3 protein: CASSSPHVEGTGISSYNEQFF
CDR3 DNA: TGTGCCAGCAGTTCCCCCCACGTCGAGGGGACAGGGATCAGCTCCTACAATGAGCAGTTCTTC

D gene: TRBD2
V gene: TRBV12-3/TRBV12-4
J gene: TRBJ2-1
clone size: .
CDR3 protein: CASSLLAVNEQFF
CDR3 DNA: TGTGCCAGCAGCCTCCTAGCGGTCAATGAGCAGTTCTTC

D gene: TRBD1
V gene: TRBV11-2
J gene: TRBJ2-5
clone size: many
CDR3 protein: CASSSGTGTETQYF
CDR3 DNA: TGTGCCAGCAGCTCCGGGACAGGGACAGAGACCCAGTACTTC

D gene: TRBD1
V gene: TRBV2
J gene: TRBJ2-7
clone size: .
CDR3 protein: CASSDQGQLSPYEQYF
CDR3 DNA: TGTGCCAGCAGTGACCAGGGACAGCTTTCCCCCTACGAGCAGTACTTC

D gene: TRBD2
V gene: TRBV7-8
J gene: TRBJ2-3
clone size: many
CDR3 protein: CASSLKLAVTDTQYF
CDR3 DNA: TGTGCCAGCAGCTTAAAACTAGCGGTGACAGATACGCAGTATTTT

D gene: .
V gene: TRBV12-3/TRBV12-4
J gene: TRBJ2-7
clone size: many
CDR3 protein: CASSFGQGVSYEQYF
CDR3 DNA: TGTGCCAGCAGTTTTGGGCAGGGCGTTTCCTACGAGCAGTACTTC

D gene: .
V gene: TRBV12-5
J gene: TRBJ1-1
clone size: .
CDR3 protein: CASGSRAEVTEAFF
CDR3 DNA: TGTGCTAGTGGTTCCCGGGCAGAGGTCACTGAAGCTTTCTTT

D gene: .
V gene: TRBV12-3/TRBV12-4
J gene: TRBJ1-5
clone size: few
CDR3 protein: CASSLLGNQPQHF
CDR3 DNA: TGTGCCAGCAGTTTACTAGGGAACCAGCCCCAGCATTTT

D gene: .
V gene: TRBV28
J gene: TRBJ2-1
clone size: .
CDR3 protein: CASGPSYEQFF
CDR3 DNA: TGTGCCAGCGGACCGTCGTATGAGCAGTTCTTC

D gene: .
V gene: TRBV4-1
J gene: TRBJ2-2
clone size: few
CDR3 protein: CASSHQADNTGELFF
CDR3 DNA: TGCGCCAGCAGCCACCAAGCGGATAACACCGGGGAGCTGTTTTTT

D gene: .
V gene: TRBV12-3/TRBV12-4
J gene: TRBJ2-1
clone size: many
CDR3 protein: CASSWSARNEQFF
CDR3 DNA: TGTGCCAGCAGTTGGAGTGCTCGGAATGAGCAGTTCTTC

D gene: .
V gene: TRBV27
J gene: TRBJ2-7
clone size: .
CDR3 protein: CASSPQGPYEQYF
CDR3 DNA: TGTGCCAGCAGTCCACAGGGTCCCTACGAGCAGTACTTC

D gene: TRBD1
V gene: TRBV5-5
J gene: TRBJ1-1
clone size: .
CDR3 protein: CASSLPSGTVYTEAFF
CDR3 DNA: TGTGCCAGCAGCTTGCCGTCCGGGACAGTTTACACTGAAGCTTTCTTT

D gene: .
V gene: TRBV10-3
J gene: TRBJ2-2
clone size: few
CDR3 protein: CAISESPGRNTGELFF
CDR3 DNA: TGTGCCATCAGTGAGTCGCCAGGGAGGAACACCGGGGAGCTGTTTTTT

D gene: TRBD1
V gene: TRBV6-5
J gene: TRBJ1-2
clone size: few
CDR3 protein: CASKGTGGSWNYGYTF
CDR3 DNA: TGTGCCAGCAAAGGGACAGGGGGCTCCTGGAACTATGGCTACACCTTC

D gene: .
V gene: TRBV2
J gene: TRBJ1-5
clone size: .
CDR3 protein: CASSESQDGYSNQPQHF
CDR3 DNA: TGTGCCAGCAGTGAAAGTCAGGACGGATATAGCAATCAGCCCCAGCATTTT

D gene: .
V gene: TRBV4-1
J gene: TRBJ1-1
clone size: few
CDR3 protein: CASSPPRRDTEAFF
CDR3 DNA: TGCGCCAGCAGCCCCCCCCGCAGGGACACTGAAGCTTTCTTT

D gene: TRBD1
V gene: TRBV25-1
J gene: TRBJ1-1
clone size: few
CDR3 protein: CASRAGGWNTEAFF
CDR3 DNA: TGTGCCAGCAGAGCAGGGGGCTGGAACACTGAAGCTTTCTTT

D gene: TRBD2
V gene: TRBV9
J gene: TRBJ2-1
clone size: .
CDR3 protein: CASSVSDSGASYNEQFF
CDR3 DNA: TGTGCCAGCAGCGTATCGGATAGCGGGGCCTCGTACAATGAGCAGTTCTTC

D gene: .
V gene: TRBV29-1
J gene: TRBJ1-2
clone size: .
CDR3 protein: CSVEDRDIGYTF
CDR3 DNA: TGCAGCGTTGAAGACCGGGACATTGGCTACACCTTC

D gene: .
V gene: TRBV11-2
J gene: TRBJ2-2
clone size: .
CDR3 protein: CASSLEIELLTGELFF
CDR3 DNA: TGTGCCAGCAGCTTAGAAATAGAACTACTCACCGGGGAGCTGTTTTTT

D gene: .
V gene: TRBV19
J gene: TRBJ1-5
clone size: .
CDR3 protein: CASSIQRSQPQHF
CDR3 DNA: TGTGCCAGTAGTATCCAGCGGAGTCAGCCCCAGCATTTT

D gene: .
V gene: TRBV2
J gene: TRBJ1-5
clone size: few
CDR3 protein: CASSSGTRDQPQHF
CDR3 DNA: TGTGCCAGCAGTTCCGGGACAAGGGATCAGCCCCAGCATTTT

D gene: .
V gene: TRBV7-2
J gene: TRBJ2-1
clone size: many
CDR3 protein: CASSFSSYNEQFF
CDR3 DNA: TGTGCCAGCAGCTTCAGCTCCTACAATGAGCAGTTCTTC

D gene: TRBD2
V gene: TRBV7-2
J gene: TRBJ2-1
clone size: many
CDR3 protein: CASSLVVAGTFNEQFF
CDR3 DNA: TGTGCCAGCAGCTTAGTCGTAGCGGGAACTTTCAATGAGCAGTTCTTC

D gene: .
V gene: TRBV11-1
J gene: TRBJ1-5
clone size: few
CDR3 protein: CASSADSPYQPQHF
CDR3 DNA: TGTGCCAGCAGCGCCGACAGCCCTTATCAGCCCCAGCATTTT

D gene: TRBD2
V gene: TRBV6-1
J gene: TRBJ2-7
clone size: many
CDR3 protein: CASSGTSGGYEQYF
CDR3 DNA: TGTGCCAGCAGTGGTACTAGCGGGGGCTACGAGCAGTACTTC

D gene: .
V gene: TRBV20-1
J gene: TRBJ2-4
clone size: .
CDR3 protein: CSATGTRLAKNIQYF
CDR3 DNA: TGCAGTGCTACAGGGACAAGGCTAGCCAAAAACATTCAGTACTTC

D gene: .
V gene: TRBV15
J gene: TRBJ2-5
clone size: .
CDR3 protein: CATSRDQETQYF
CDR3 DNA: TGTGCCACCAGCAGAGATCAAGAGACCCAGTACTTC

D gene: .
V gene: TRBV3-1
J gene: TRBJ2-4
clone size: .
CDR3 protein: CASSQGPGDRTKNIQYF
CDR3 DNA: TGTGCCAGCAGCCAAGGACCTGGGGATCGGACCAAAAACATTCAGTACTTC

D gene: TRBD2
V gene: TRBV5-4
J gene: TRBJ2-3
clone size: .
CDR3 protein: CASSPRGTSGGGTDTQYF
CDR3 DNA: TGTGCCAGCAGCCCGAGAGGGACTAGCGGGGGGGGTACAGATACGCAGTATTTT

D gene: .
V gene: TRBV19
J gene: TRBJ2-5
clone size: .
CDR3 protein: CASSFTALPYQETQYF
CDR3 DNA: TGTGCCAGTAGTTTTACAGCCTTACCCTACCAAGAGACCCAGTACTTC

D gene: .
V gene: TRBV10-3
J gene: TRBJ2-1
clone size: .
CDR3 protein: CAISESRNNEQFF
CDR3 DNA: TGTGCCATCAGTGAGTCCAGGAACAATGAGCAGTTCTTC

D gene: .
V gene: TRBV10-3
J gene: TRBJ1-3
clone size: .
CDR3 protein: CAISSVDTIYF
CDR3 DNA: TGTGCCATCAGCTCGGTCGACACCATATATTTT

D gene: .
V gene: TRBV6-2/TRBV6-3
J gene: TRBJ1-6
clone size: .
CDR3 protein: CASIISSGYNSPLHF
CDR3 DNA: TGTGCCAGCATAATTTCGTCGGGTTATAATTCACCCCTCCACTTT

D gene: .
V gene: TRBV29-1
J gene: TRBJ2-7
clone size: .
CDR3 protein: CSVVGPGDYEQYF
CDR3 DNA: TGCAGCGTTGTAGGACCAGGGGACTACGAGCAGTACTTC

D gene: TRBD1
V gene: TRBV19
J gene: TRBJ1-2
clone size: many
CDR3 protein: CASSPRVWGQGTNGYTF
CDR3 DNA: TGTGCCAGTAGTCCCCGGGTCTGGGGACAGGGGACGAATGGCTACACCTTC

D gene: TRBD1
V gene: TRBV6-5
J gene: TRBJ1-5
clone size: many
CDR3 protein: CASSYTGTGDQPQHF
CDR3 DNA: TGTGCCAGCAGTTACACAGGGACAGGGGATCAGCCCCAGCATTTT

D gene: .
V gene: TRBV2
J gene: TRBJ1-6
clone size: many
CDR3 protein: CASGDRSSYNSPLHF
CDR3 DNA: TGTGCCAGCGGAGACCGGAGCTCCTATAATTCACCCCTCCACTTT

D gene: .
V gene: TRBV7-2
J gene: TRBJ1-3
clone size: many
CDR3 protein: CASSLGLQGSGNTIYF
CDR3 DNA: TGTGCCAGCAGCTTAGGACTACAGGGCTCTGGAAACACCATATATTTT

D gene: .
V gene: TRBV7-8
J gene: TRBJ1-1
clone size: many
CDR3 protein: CASSLVSMNTEAFF
CDR3 DNA: TGTGCCAGCAGCTTAGTGTCCATGAACACTGAAGCTTTCTTT

D gene: .
V gene: TRBV28
J gene: TRBJ2-2
clone size: .
CDR3 protein: CASSLVGGELFF
CDR3 DNA: TGTGCCAGCAGTTTAGTAGGTGGGGAGCTGTTTTTT

D gene: .
V gene: TRBV7-2
J gene: TRBJ2-1
clone size: many
CDR3 protein: CASSSSLEGGSYNEQFF
CDR3 DNA: TGTGCCAGCAGCTCGTCCTTAGAGGGGGGGTCCTACAATGAGCAGTTCTTC

D gene: TRBD1
V gene: TRBV9
J gene: TRBJ1-1
clone size: .
CDR3 protein: CASSASRQGAYTEAFF
CDR3 DNA: TGTGCCAGCAGCGCAAGCCGACAGGGGGCCTACACTGAAGCTTTCTTT

D gene: TRBD1
V gene: TRBV19
J gene: TRBJ1-2
clone size: .
CDR3 protein: CASSVDRGHSGYTF
CDR3 DNA: TGTGCCAGTAGTGTGGACAGGGGGCACTCGGGCTACACCTTC

D gene: .
V gene: TRBV12-3/TRBV12-4
J gene: TRBJ1-4
clone size: .
CDR3 protein: CASSLGVVETNEKLFF
CDR3 DNA: TGTGCCAGCAGTTTAGGTGTGGTGGAAACTAATGAAAAACTGTTTTTT

D gene: .
V gene: TRBV19
J gene: TRBJ1-2
clone size: .
CDR3 protein: CASSTDARVSNYGYTF
CDR3 DNA: TGTGCCAGTAGTACCGACGCCAGGGTGTCTAACTATGGCTACACCTTC

D gene: .
V gene: TRBV5-1
J gene: TRBJ2-7
clone size: .
CDR3 protein: CASSSLQGIKYEQYF
CDR3 DNA: TGCGCCAGCAGCTCCCTGCAGGGGATTAAGTACGAGCAGTACTTC

D gene: .
V gene: TRBV10-2
J gene: TRBJ2-1
clone size: .
CDR3 protein: CASSEAPWRDNEQFF
CDR3 DNA: TGCGCCAGCAGTGAGGCTCCGTGGCGGGACAATGAGCAGTTCTTC

D gene: .
V gene: TRBV11-3
J gene: TRBJ2-5
clone size: many
CDR3 protein: CASSLGYRQRETQYF
CDR3 DNA: TGTGCCAGCAGCTTAGGATACAGACAGAGAGAGACCCAGTACTTC

D gene: .
V gene: TRBV7-3
J gene: TRBJ1-1
clone size: many
CDR3 protein: CASSSTGNTEAFF
CDR3 DNA: TGTGCCAGCAGCTCGACAGGGAACACTGAAGCTTTCTTT

D gene: .
V gene: TRBV27
J gene: TRBJ1-4
clone size: many
CDR3 protein: CASSGLRGKLFF
CDR3 DNA: TGTGCCAGCAGTGGACTCCGGGGGAAACTGTTTTTT

D gene: .
V gene: TRBV6-2/TRBV6-3
J gene: TRBJ2-7
clone size: .
CDR3 protein: CASSYLALAFQGYEQYF
CDR3 DNA: TGTGCCAGCAGTTACCTGGCACTAGCGTTCCAGGGGTACGAGCAGTACTTC

D gene: TRBD1
V gene: TRBV28
J gene: TRBJ1-2
clone size: .
CDR3 protein: CAGQGASGGYTF
CDR3 DNA: TGTGCCGGACAGGGCGCCTCTGGTGGCTACACCTTC